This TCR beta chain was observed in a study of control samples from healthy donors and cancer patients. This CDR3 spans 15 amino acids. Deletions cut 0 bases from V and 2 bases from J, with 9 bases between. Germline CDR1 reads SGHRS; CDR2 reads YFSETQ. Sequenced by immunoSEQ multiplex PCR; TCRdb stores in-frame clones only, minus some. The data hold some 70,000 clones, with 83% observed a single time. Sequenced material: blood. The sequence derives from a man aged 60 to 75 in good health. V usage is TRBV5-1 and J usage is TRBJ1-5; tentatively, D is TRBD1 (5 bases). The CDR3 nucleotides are TGCGCCAGCAGCTTGGGGGTACAGGGCAATCAGCCCCAGCATTTT. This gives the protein CASSLGVQGNQPQHF.